Reported below is one T cell receptor (beta chain). A read error may be the cause here, since a much bigger clone is one base away. This sample stems from a study of T-cell reconstitution after alpha-beta-depleted transplantation in children. CDR3 length equals 15 residues. CDR1 DFQATT and CDR2 SNEGSKA come from the germline V gene (reference sequence). Preparation of the TCRbeta library was carried out with unique molecular identifiers. Using its own MiXCR run on the PCR reads, TCRdb lists one record per CDR3 protein. The table shows 200,000 to 300,000 distinct CDR3 sequences, with 9.5% to 15% occurring only once.

This sequence joins TRBV20-1 and TRBJ2-1, with 11 bases lining up with TRBD1. This TCR came from a human donor who donated a stem cell graft to a child with acute lymphoblastic leukemia. Here the sequenced sample was PBMCs from the stem cell graft donor, taken from the stem cell graft. CDR3 residues: CSARPGQGEYNVQFF. CDR3 nucleotide sequence: TGCAGTGCTAGACCGGGACAGGGGGAATACAATGTGCAGTTCTTC.